These 25 T cell receptor beta chains were all obtained from the same sample, sequenced in a study of blood T cells in healthy people across ages. A second PCR, run for roughly 7 to 12 cycles, used a sample-barcoded 5' primer plus a J-beta primer mix. TCRdb re-analysed the 5' RACE reads in MiXCR, keeping a single row per CDR3 protein. Among 500,000 to 650,000 distinct CDR3 sequences listed, about 26% were seen once. These same records also appear under a second study, on T cells of mothers and their children.

Sequenced material: blood. The receptors originated from a boy between 2 and 10 years old in good health.

The chain has TRBV10-3 and TRBJ2-1; TRBD2 might be the D (6 bases). The germline V and J ends were trimmed by 6 bases and 8 bases, with 14 bases remaining between them. The CDR3 contains 13 residues. Germline loops: CDR1 ENHRY, CDR2 SYGVKD. CDR3: CAIREGLRDEQFF. In DNA, the CDR3 is TGTGCCATCAGAGAGGGACTTAGGGATGAGCAGTTCTTC.

V and J are TRBV6-2 or TRBV6-3 and TRBJ2-2; TRBD1 matches at 8 bases. J gave up 7 bases and V 4 bases, and 8 bases lay outside the gene matches. CDR1 MNHEY and CDR2 SVGEGT come from the germline V gene. The CDR3 extends over 15 amino acids. CDR3 residues: CASSSDRGIFGELFF. DNA of the CDR3: TGTGCCAGCAGTTCCGACAGGGGAATCTTCGGGGAGCTGTTTTTT.

The chain links TRBV19 to TRBJ2-2, with D unclear. Germline V lookup: CDR1 LNHDA, CDR2 SQIVND (reference sequence). Trimming cost V 5 bases and J 2 bases, with 9 bases left between them. The CDR3 is 14 residues long. The CDR3 sequence is CASSLAVNTGELFF. For the CDR3, the DNA is TGTGCCAGTAGTCTGGCAGTAAACACCGGGGAGCTGTTTTTT.

The chain carries TRBV6-1 and TRBJ2-5; 7 bases line up with TRBD2. Trimming at V came to 2 bases and at J to 5 bases, leaving 5 bases not matched to a gene. CDR3 length: 14 amino acids. Per germline, CDR1 MNHNS and CDR2 SASEGT. The CDR3 is CASSENLGGETQYF. CDR3 DNA: TGTGCCAGCAGTGAAAATCTGGGAGGGGAGACCCAGTACTTC.

The chain couples TRBV27 to TRBJ2-2, with 13 nucleotides matching TRBD2. J lost 7 bases, V lost 8 bases, and 7 bases had no gene match. Germline lookup yields CDR1 MNHEY and CDR2 SMNVEV (reference sequence). The CDR3 totals 15 residues. CDR3: CASGTSGGAFGELFF. The CDR3 DNA reads TGTGCCAGCGGAACTAGCGGGGGGGCATTCGGGGAGCTGTTTTTT.

The rearrangement links TRBV9 to TRBJ2-5; D may be TRBD2 (7 bases). From germline, CDR1 is SGDLS and CDR2 YYNGEE. This CDR3 region has 14 residues. Trimming took off 2 bases at V and 5 bases at J, with 13 bases between the two ends. The CDR3 is CASSVRGLEETQYF. The DNA of the CDR3 is TGTGCCAGCAGCGTGCGGGGGCTGGAGGAGACCCAGTACTTC.

The chain recombines TRBV19 with TRBJ2-5; D call uncertain. With 4 bases removed from V and 5 bases from J, the gap between germline ends came to 14 bases. Germline loops: CDR1 LNHDA, CDR2 SQIVND (reference sequence). The CDR3 totals 14 residues. CDR3 protein: CASSTGRFLETQYF. The CDR3 bases are TGTGCCAGTAGTACGGGCCGGTTTCTGGAGACCCAGTACTTC. The full variable domain, with the rest looked up from reference TRBV19 and TRBJ2-5, is DGGITQSPKYLFRKEGQNVTLSCEQNLNHDAMYWYRQDPGQGLRLIYYSQIVNDFQKGDIAEGYSVSREKKESFPLTVTSAQKNPTAFYLCASSTGRFLETQYFGPGTRLLVL.

This clonotype turned up a few times. This rearrangement joins TRBV12-3 or TRBV12-4 to TRBJ2-3; maybe TRBD2 (6 bases). The CDR3 runs 11 residues. V dropped 7 bases and J dropped 10 bases, with 12 bases sitting between them. This CDR3 reads CASTRRGSQYF. In nucleotides, the CDR3 is TGTGCCAGCACCCGACGGGGGTCGCAGTATTTT.

This clonotype was counted ten times or more. The rearrangement links TRBV12-3 or TRBV12-4 to TRBJ2-7; 9 bases are shared with TRBD1. This CDR3 is built from 14 residues. V shed 6 bases, J shed 2 bases, and the junction held 5 bases outside the gene matches. The CDR3 protein is CASRLGQGAYEQYF. CDR3 nucleotide sequence: TGTGCCAGCAGACTGGGACAGGGTGCCTACGAGCAGTACTTC.

The gene calls are TRBV12-3 or TRBV12-4 and TRBJ2-7; the D gene is possibly TRBD2 (6 bases). CDR3 size: 16 residues. V shed 3 bases and J shed 4 bases, with 19 bases lying between them. CDR3: CASSFGGRSGHYEQYF. The CDR3 nucleotides read TGTGCCAGCAGTTTCGGAGGGAGGTCTGGCCATTACGAGCAGTACTTC.

The sample holds a few counts of this clonotype. This chain joins TRBV5-1 and TRBJ1-5; D ambiguous. With 2 bases removed from V and 2 bases from J, the gap between germline ends came to 11 bases. The CDR3 extends over 15 amino acids. From germline, CDR1 is SGHRS and CDR2 YFSETQ. The CDR3 spells CASSFTPGGNQPQHF. CDR3 sequence (DNA): TGCGCCAGCAGCTTCACACCCGGGGGCAATCAGCCCCAGCATTTT. The full variable domain, with the rest looked up from reference TRBV5-1 and TRBJ1-5, is KAGVTQTPRYLIKTRGQQVTLSCSPISGHRSVSWYQQTPGQGLQFLFEYFSETQRNKGNFPGRFSGRQFSNSRSEMNVSTLELGDSALYLCASSFTPGGNQPQHFGDGTRLSIL.

The chain carries TRBV11-2 and TRBJ2-1; no reliable D call. V was pared by 4 bases and J by 2 bases, with 12 bases between. In germline, CDR1 is SGHAT, CDR2 FQNNGV. CDR3 length: 15 residues. DNA of the CDR3: TGTGCCAGCAGCTGGACCACTGGGCCCTACAATGAGCAGTTCTTC. Translating gives CASSWTTGPYNEQFF. The full variable domain, in which reference TRBV11-2 and TRBJ2-1 provide the parts outside the CDR3, is EAGVAQSPRYKIIEKRQSVAFWCNPISGHATLYWYQQILGQGPKLLIQFQNNGVVDDSQLPKDRFSAERLKGVDSTLKIQPAKLEDSAVYLCASSWTTGPYNEQFFGPGTRLTVL.

This clonotype was observed many times. The rearrangement joins TRBV7-9 to TRBJ2-7; D is unresolved. With 5 bases removed from V and 4 bases from J, the gap between germline ends came to 9 bases. There are 12 residues in the CDR3. The germline V gene has CDR1 SEHNR and CDR2 FQNEAQ (reference sequence). As DNA, the CDR3 is TGTGCCAGCAGCGCGACTGGTTACGAGCAGTACTTC. This encodes CASSATGYEQYF.

In its sample, this clonotype was seen a few times. The chain employs TRBV3-1 and TRBJ1-2; D remains ambiguous. The germline CDR1 and CDR2 sequences are LGHDT and YNNKEL (reference sequence). V gave up 1 base and J gave up 0 bases, with 9 bases separating them. The CDR3 is 15 residues long. The CDR3 DNA follows: TGTGCCAGCAGCCAAGGAGGCACCTCTAACTATGGCTACACCTTC. This translates into CASSQGGTSNYGYTF.

This clonotype showed up just a few times. The J gene is TRBJ1-4, the V gene TRBV11-2; 8 bases agree with TRBD1. Germline V gene data show CDR1 as SGHAT and CDR2 as FQNNGV. V lost 5 bases to trimming and J lost 7 bases; unmatched junction nucleotides: 9. The CDR3 totals 15 residues. CDR3: CASSRRTGLGEKLFF. As DNA, the CDR3 is TGTGCCAGCAGCCGAAGGACAGGGCTGGGTGAAAAACTGTTTTTT.

The rearrangement uses TRBV15 and TRBJ1-5, with 7 bases that match TRBD1. CDR1 is LNHNV, CDR2 YYDKDF, per germline (reference sequence). The V and J ends lost 5 bases and 3 bases, in that order; junction bases with no gene match: 16. This CDR3 has 18 amino acids. The CDR3 protein is CATSPYPLTGENNQPQHF. CDR3 bases: TGTGCCACCAGCCCCTATCCCCTAACAGGGGAGAACAATCAGCCCCAGCATTTT.

The J gene is TRBJ2-3, the V gene TRBV20-1, with D perhaps TRBD1 (6 bases). The CDR3 contains 14 residues. V was cut by 1 base and J by 2 bases, with 10 bases left in between. In germline, CDR1 is DFQATT, CDR2 SNEGSKA (reference sequence). For the CDR3, the DNA is TGCAGTGCTAGAGTGGGACACCTCACAGATACGCAGTATTTT. It encodes CSARVGHLTDTQYF.

This sequence joins TRBV25-1 and TRBJ1-4, with unresolved D. Looked up from germline, CDR1 is MGHDK and CDR2 is SYGVNS. With 8 bases removed from V and 2 bases from J, the gap between germline ends came to 9 bases. The CDR3 covers 13 residues. The CDR3 spells CASARATNEKLFF. The CDR3 DNA is TGTGCCAGCGCTCGGGCTACTAATGAAAAACTGTTTTTT.

This clonotype showed up just a few times. The chain has TRBV7-9 and TRBJ2-7, with D possibly matching TRBD2 (6 bases). Germline V lookup: CDR1 SEHNR, CDR2 FQNEAQ (reference sequence). V lost 5 bases to trimming and J lost 1 base, with 9 bases between them. The CDR3 sequence is 13 residues long. CDR3 protein: CASSGGMSYEQYF. The CDR3 DNA follows: TGTGCCAGCAGCGGGGGGATGTCCTACGAGCAGTACTTC.

This clonotype was counted between two and nine times. The V and J genes are TRBV7-2 and TRBJ2-3, with 7 bases that match TRBD2. CDR1 SGHTA and CDR2 FQGNSA come from the germline V gene. There are 16 residues in the CDR3. The J segment lost 1 base and the V segment lost 5 bases, leaving 9 bases of the junction unmatched. CDR3 sequence: CASSRRVLAGTDTQYF. In nucleotides, the CDR3 is TGTGCCAGCAGCCGTCGCGTGCTAGCGGGCACAGATACGCAGTATTTT.

The V and J genes are TRBV7-9 and TRBJ2-3; no clear D gene. Germline V lookup: CDR1 SEHNR, CDR2 FQNEAQ (reference sequence). The CDR3 sequence is 16 residues long. With 1 base removed from V and 0 bases from J, the gap between germline ends came to 11 bases. The DNA of the CDR3 is TGTGCCAGCAGCTTAGTCGCTTTTTCTAGCACAGATACGCAGTATTTT. Protein product: CASSLVAFSSTDTQYF.

This sequence joins TRBV10-3 and TRBJ2-1, with D possibly being TRBD2 (6 bases). In germline, CDR1 is ENHRY, CDR2 SYGVKD. This CDR3 has 17 amino acids. V was trimmed by 3 bases and J by 5 bases, leaving 20 bases between them. The CDR3 sequence: CAISDLSRSGVDNEQFF. In nucleotides, the CDR3 is TGTGCCATCAGTGATTTGAGCCGGTCGGGGGTAGACAATGAGCAGTTCTTC.

This chain uses TRBV7-2 with TRBJ2-7, with no clear D. Trimming took off 0 bases at V and 6 bases at J, with 3 bases between the two ends. Germline V gives CDR1 SGHTA, CDR2 FQGNSA. There are 11 residues in the CDR3. The CDR3 sequence is CASSLAFEQYF. CDR3 nucleotides: TGTGCCAGCAGCTTAGCGTTCGAGCAGTACTTC.

The CDR3 here is CASSSTGGRNTIYF. CDR3 nucleotide sequence: TGTGCCAGCAGTTCTACAGGGGGGAGAAACACCATATATTTT. The V gene is TRBV12-3 or TRBV12-4, the J gene TRBJ1-3; 8 nucleotides agree with TRBD1. There are 14 residues in the CDR3. J lost 5 bases, V lost 4 bases, and 4 bases had no gene match.

This clonotype was seen only a few times. The J gene is TRBJ1-1, the V gene TRBV10-3; 9 nucleotides align to TRBD1. Per germline, CDR1 ENHRY and CDR2 SYGVKD. With 2 bases clipped from V and 1 base from J, the junction kept 2 bases outside the gene matches. This CDR3 has 15 amino acids. CDR3 nucleotide sequence: TGTGCCATCAGTGAGCCGGGACAGGGGAACACTGAAGCTTTCTTT. Residues: CAISEPGQGNTEAFF.